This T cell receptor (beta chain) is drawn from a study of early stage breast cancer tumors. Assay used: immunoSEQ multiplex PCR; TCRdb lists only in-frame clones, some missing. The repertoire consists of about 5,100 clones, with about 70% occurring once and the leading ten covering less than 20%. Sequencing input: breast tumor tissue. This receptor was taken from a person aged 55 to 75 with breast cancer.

The CDR3: CAISEFGQGAYEQYF. CDR3 in DNA: TGTGCCATCAGTGAATTTGGACAGGGGGCCTACGAGCAGTACTTC. This chain joins TRBV10-3 and TRBJ2-5; 10 bases align to TRBD1. The DNA end favors TRBJ2-7, so the J call may be wrong. Germline V gene sequence: CDR1 ENHRY, CDR2 SYGVKD. CDR3 size: 15 residues.